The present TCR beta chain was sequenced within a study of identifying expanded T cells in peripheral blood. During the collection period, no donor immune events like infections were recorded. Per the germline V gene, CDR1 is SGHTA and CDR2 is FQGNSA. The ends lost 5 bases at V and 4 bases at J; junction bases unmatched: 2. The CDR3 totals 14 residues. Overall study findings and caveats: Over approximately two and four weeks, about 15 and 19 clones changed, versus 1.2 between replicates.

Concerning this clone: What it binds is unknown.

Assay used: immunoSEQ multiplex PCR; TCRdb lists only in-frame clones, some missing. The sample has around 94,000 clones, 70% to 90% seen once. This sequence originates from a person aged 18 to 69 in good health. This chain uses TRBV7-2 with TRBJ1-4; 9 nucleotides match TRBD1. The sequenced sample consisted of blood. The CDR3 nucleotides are TGTGCCAGCAGCCCGGGACAGGGTAATGAAAAACTGTTTTTT. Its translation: CASSPGQGNEKLFF.